The 23 T cell receptor beta chains below all came from one sample that was sequenced in a study of cytomegalovirus exposure and HLA in healthy donors. PCR amplification relied on 60 Vbeta primers (plus 13 Jbeta primers). Profiling relied on immunoSEQ multiplex PCR, and the TCRdb table lists in-frame clones only, not all of them. This sample's table reports about 160,000 clones. The sample was PBMCs. All receptors derive from an older woman in good health and CMV-seronegative.

The chain joins TRBV15 to TRBJ1-3; D gene ambiguous. The CDR3 is made up of 16 amino acids. CDR1 LNHNV and CDR2 YYDKDF come from the germline V gene (reference sequence). V lost 0 bases, J lost 0 bases, and 9 bases lay in between. In DNA form, the CDR3 reads TGTGCCACCAGCAGAGACACGGTAGCCTCTGGAAACACCATATATTTT. Translating gives CATSRDTVASGNTIYF.

The gene calls are TRBV7-2 and TRBJ2-1, with 8 bases aligning to TRBD2. V lost 2 bases, J lost 6 bases, and 6 bases stayed unmatched. The CDR3 is 15 residues long. In germline, CDR1 is SGHTA, CDR2 FQGNSA. CDR3 sequence (DNA): TGTGCCAGCAGCTTAATGGGACTAGTTATCAATGAGCAGTTCTTC. Its protein product is CASSLMGLVINEQFF.

The rearrangement links TRBV9 to TRBJ2-1; 8 bases fit TRBD1. V trimming: 3 bases; J trimming: 7 bases; junction bases outside the gene matches: 12. Germline values: CDR1 SGDLS, CDR2 YYNGEE. The CDR3 spans 16 residues. The CDR3 reads CASSAHRGRRKNEQFF. The CDR3 coding sequence is TGTGCCAGCAGCGCTCACAGGGGGAGGAGGAAAAATGAGCAGTTCTTC.

The rearrangement links TRBV6-5 to TRBJ2-2, with D perhaps TRBD1 (5 bases). V dropped 6 bases and J dropped 6 bases, with 14 bases sitting between them. The CDR3 consists of 14 residues. From germline, CDR1 is MNHEY and CDR2 SVGAGI. DNA of the CDR3: TGTGCCAGCAGCCCAGGGTCCTCAGCCGGGGAGCTGTTTTTT. Protein product: CASSPGSSAGELFF.

This chain uses TRBV6-1 with TRBJ1-5; 9 bases match TRBD1. The length of the CDR3 is 15 residues. Per germline, CDR1 MNHNS and CDR2 SASEGT. Unmatched junction bases numbered 8, after V lost 6 bases and J lost 5 bases. CDR3 bases: TGTGCCAGCAGCCCCAACGGACAGGGGTATCAGCCCCAGCATTTT. This gives the protein CASSPNGQGYQPQHF.

The CDR3 is CASSLMMGGSSGELFF. As DNA, the CDR3 is TGTGCCAGCAGCTTAATGATGGGAGGGAGTAGCGGGGAGCTGTTTTTT. The chain combines TRBV7-2 with TRBJ2-2, with 7 positions matching TRBD2. The CDR3 contains 16 residues. Germline CDR1 reads SGHTA; CDR2 reads FQGNSA. V shed 2 bases, J shed 7 bases, and the junction held 10 bases outside the gene matches.

The chain employs TRBV30 and TRBJ2-3; TRBD1 matches at 7 bases. This CDR3 region has 13 residues. In germline, CDR1 is GTSNPN, CDR2 SVGIG (reference sequence). The V segment lost 4 bases and the J segment 1 base; nucleotides outside the gene matches: 2. The CDR3 DNA reads as TGTGCCTGGAAAGGGGGCCGCACAGATACGCAGTATTTT. Protein sequence: CAWKGGRTDTQYF.

This sequence joins TRBV4-1 and TRBJ2-3; the D gene is possibly TRBD2 (5 bases). CDR1 and CDR2 from the germline V gene are MGHRA and YSYEKL. The CDR3 has 17 residues. V gave up 0 bases and J gave up 1 base, with 14 bases separating them. CDR3 region: CASSQDGRAYGTDTQYF. The CDR3 DNA sequence: TGCGCCAGCAGCCAAGATGGGCGGGCTTATGGCACAGATACGCAGTATTTT.

The chain carries TRBV5-1 and TRBJ1-5; D gene unclear. Germline assignment: CDR1 SGHRS and CDR2 YFSETQ. Trimming took off 1 base at V and 6 bases at J, with 14 bases between the two ends. CDR3 size: 15 residues. In DNA form, the CDR3 reads TGCGCCAGCAGCTTGTTCCCCGAGGCGGGTCAGCCCCAGCATTTT. Amino acid sequence: CASSLFPEAGQPQHF.

This chain connects TRBV27 to TRBJ2-7, with TRBD1 as a possible D gene (6 bases). Germline V gene lookup returns CDR1 MNHEY and CDR2 SMNVEV (reference sequence). V was trimmed by 5 bases and J by 1 base, leaving 15 bases between them. CDR3 length: 15 amino acids. CDR3 residues: CASSPSIGQSYEQYF. CDR3 in DNA: TGTGCCAGCAGTCCAAGTATCGGACAGTCCTACGAGCAGTACTTC.

The V and J genes are TRBV7-7 and TRBJ2-1; 8 nucleotides align to TRBD2. CDR1 is SSHAT, CDR2 FNYEAQ, per germline (reference sequence). The length of the CDR3 is 14 residues. V dropped 4 bases and J dropped 4; count of bases not matched to a gene: 3. CDR3 bases: TGTGCCAGCAGCTCCGGGACTAGTTACAATGAGCAGTTCTTC. Translating it yields CASSSGTSYNEQFF.

The rearrangement links TRBV5-5 to TRBJ2-7, with 10 positions matching TRBD1. V shed 0 bases and J 4 bases; nucleotides not matched to a gene: 1. The CDR3 spans 14 residues. From germline, CDR1 is SGHKS and CDR2 YYEKEE (reference sequence). The CDR3 DNA reads as TGTGCCAGCAGCTTGGGGGACAGGGGTTACGAGCAGTACTTC. Its translation: CASSLGDRGYEQYF.

The chain has TRBV6-4 and TRBJ1-2; 8 nucleotides align to TRBD1. The CDR3 is 13 amino acids. Losses at the gene ends were 4 bases for V and 7 bases for J; bases not matched to a gene: 5. Per the germline V gene, CDR1 is MRHNA and CDR2 is SNTAGT. In DNA form, the CDR3 reads TGTGCCAGCAGTGGGACAGGGTTAGGTGGCTACACCTTC. Encoded protein: CASSGTGLGGYTF.

The V and J genes are TRBV4-1 and TRBJ1-3; D unclear. The CDR3 is made up of 16 amino acids. V lost 5 bases and J 1 base, leaving 15 bases between the germline ends. CDR1 and CDR2 (germline): MGHRA, YSYEKL. CDR3 DNA sequence: TGCGCCAGCAGCGGCATATTTTCCGGGTCTGGAAACACCATATATTTT. This codes for CASSGIFSGSGNTIYF.

The DNA of the CDR3 is TGCGCCAGCAGCCAAGTGGTCGCGGGAGGCCCGACCGGGGAGCTGTTTTTT. Amino acid sequence: CASSQVVAGGPTGELFF. The chain carries TRBV4-1 and TRBJ2-2; 8 nucleotides align to TRBD2. The J segment lost 5 bases and the V segment lost 1 base, leaving 9 bases of the junction unmatched. Germline CDR1 and CDR2: MGHRA and YSYEKL. The CDR3 is made up of 17 amino acids.

The chain recombines TRBV4-2 with TRBJ2-5, with 9 nucleotides matching TRBD1. Germline lookup yields CDR1 LGHNA and CDR2 YNFKEQ. The V gene end was trimmed by 3 bases and the J gene end by 0 bases; junction bases not matched to a gene: 5. The CDR3 is made up of 16 amino acids. CDR3 in DNA: TGTGCCAGCAGCCAGGGGACAGGGCAGGACCAAGAGACCCAGTACTTC. Protein: CASSQGTGQDQETQYF.

The chain joins TRBV18 to TRBJ1-3, with 7 bases lining up with TRBD1. Germline V CDR1 and CDR2: KGHSH, LQKENI. The trim removed 0 bases at V and 0 bases at J, leaving 5 bases unmatched. CDR3 length equals 17 residues. For the CDR3, the DNA is TGTGCCAGCTCACCACCCCGACAGGGAAACTCTGGAAACACCATATATTTT. Its protein product is CASSPPRQGNSGNTIYF.

The chain joins TRBV30 to TRBJ2-2; the match to TRBD1 covers 11 bases. With V trimmed by 7 bases and J by 4 bases, 5 bases remained unmatched. CDR1 is GTSNPN and CDR2 is SVGIG in the germline V gene (reference sequence). The CDR3 contains 14 residues. CDR3 bases: TGTGCCTCAGGACAGGGGGCGGTCACCGGGGAGCTGTTTTTT. Protein product: CASGQGAVTGELFF.

The chain is built from TRBV5-4 and TRBJ2-4; 8 bases line up with TRBD1. The J segment lost 9 bases and the V segment lost 4 bases, leaving 6 bases of the junction unmatched. Per germline, CDR1 SGHNT and CDR2 YYREEE (reference sequence). There are 13 residues in the CDR3. CDR3 nucleotide sequence: TGTGCCAGCAGCGGGACAGGAGAGGGCATTCAGTACTTC. It is translated as CASSGTGEGIQYF.

The chain has TRBV7-2 and TRBJ2-7, with no clear D. CDR3 size: 12 residues. Germline V gene lookup returns CDR1 SGHTA and CDR2 FQGNSA. Trimming stripped 3 bases from V and 4 bases from J, with 7 bases between. The CDR3 coding sequence is TGTGCCAGCAGCTTCCACTCTTACGAGCAGTACTTC. Encoded protein: CASSFHSYEQYF.

The J gene is TRBJ2-1, the V gene TRBV6-5, with 7 nucleotides matching TRBD2. V was pared by 10 bases and J by 7 bases, with 10 bases of the junction left unmatched. The CDR3 contains 13 residues. Germline values: CDR1 MNHEY, CDR2 SVGAGI. The CDR3 here is CATAGDQWNEQFF. For the CDR3, the DNA is TGTGCCACCGCGGGAGATCAGTGGAATGAGCAGTTCTTC.

The CDR3 DNA reads as TGTGCCAGCAGCCGGGACAGGGTCTTATCGAGCTCCTACAATGAGCAGTTCTTC. It specifies CASSRDRVLSSSYNEQFF. The chain combines TRBV27 with TRBJ2-1; 9 bases align to TRBD1. Germline assignment: CDR1 MNHEY and CDR2 SMNVEV (reference sequence). The trim removed 6 bases at V and 0 bases at J, leaving 12 bases unmatched. This CDR3 has 18 residues.

The chain combines TRBV4-3 with TRBJ2-1; 7 bases are a match to TRBD1. The CDR3 loop spans 17 amino acids. With V trimmed by 2 bases and J by 6 bases, 13 bases remained unmatched. The germline V gene encodes CDR1 LGHNA and CDR2 YSLEER. Written as DNA, the CDR3 is TGCGCCAGCAGCCAAAACCACGGGACAGCTTCGGGCAATGAGCAGTTCTTC. It yields the protein CASSQNHGTASGNEQFF.